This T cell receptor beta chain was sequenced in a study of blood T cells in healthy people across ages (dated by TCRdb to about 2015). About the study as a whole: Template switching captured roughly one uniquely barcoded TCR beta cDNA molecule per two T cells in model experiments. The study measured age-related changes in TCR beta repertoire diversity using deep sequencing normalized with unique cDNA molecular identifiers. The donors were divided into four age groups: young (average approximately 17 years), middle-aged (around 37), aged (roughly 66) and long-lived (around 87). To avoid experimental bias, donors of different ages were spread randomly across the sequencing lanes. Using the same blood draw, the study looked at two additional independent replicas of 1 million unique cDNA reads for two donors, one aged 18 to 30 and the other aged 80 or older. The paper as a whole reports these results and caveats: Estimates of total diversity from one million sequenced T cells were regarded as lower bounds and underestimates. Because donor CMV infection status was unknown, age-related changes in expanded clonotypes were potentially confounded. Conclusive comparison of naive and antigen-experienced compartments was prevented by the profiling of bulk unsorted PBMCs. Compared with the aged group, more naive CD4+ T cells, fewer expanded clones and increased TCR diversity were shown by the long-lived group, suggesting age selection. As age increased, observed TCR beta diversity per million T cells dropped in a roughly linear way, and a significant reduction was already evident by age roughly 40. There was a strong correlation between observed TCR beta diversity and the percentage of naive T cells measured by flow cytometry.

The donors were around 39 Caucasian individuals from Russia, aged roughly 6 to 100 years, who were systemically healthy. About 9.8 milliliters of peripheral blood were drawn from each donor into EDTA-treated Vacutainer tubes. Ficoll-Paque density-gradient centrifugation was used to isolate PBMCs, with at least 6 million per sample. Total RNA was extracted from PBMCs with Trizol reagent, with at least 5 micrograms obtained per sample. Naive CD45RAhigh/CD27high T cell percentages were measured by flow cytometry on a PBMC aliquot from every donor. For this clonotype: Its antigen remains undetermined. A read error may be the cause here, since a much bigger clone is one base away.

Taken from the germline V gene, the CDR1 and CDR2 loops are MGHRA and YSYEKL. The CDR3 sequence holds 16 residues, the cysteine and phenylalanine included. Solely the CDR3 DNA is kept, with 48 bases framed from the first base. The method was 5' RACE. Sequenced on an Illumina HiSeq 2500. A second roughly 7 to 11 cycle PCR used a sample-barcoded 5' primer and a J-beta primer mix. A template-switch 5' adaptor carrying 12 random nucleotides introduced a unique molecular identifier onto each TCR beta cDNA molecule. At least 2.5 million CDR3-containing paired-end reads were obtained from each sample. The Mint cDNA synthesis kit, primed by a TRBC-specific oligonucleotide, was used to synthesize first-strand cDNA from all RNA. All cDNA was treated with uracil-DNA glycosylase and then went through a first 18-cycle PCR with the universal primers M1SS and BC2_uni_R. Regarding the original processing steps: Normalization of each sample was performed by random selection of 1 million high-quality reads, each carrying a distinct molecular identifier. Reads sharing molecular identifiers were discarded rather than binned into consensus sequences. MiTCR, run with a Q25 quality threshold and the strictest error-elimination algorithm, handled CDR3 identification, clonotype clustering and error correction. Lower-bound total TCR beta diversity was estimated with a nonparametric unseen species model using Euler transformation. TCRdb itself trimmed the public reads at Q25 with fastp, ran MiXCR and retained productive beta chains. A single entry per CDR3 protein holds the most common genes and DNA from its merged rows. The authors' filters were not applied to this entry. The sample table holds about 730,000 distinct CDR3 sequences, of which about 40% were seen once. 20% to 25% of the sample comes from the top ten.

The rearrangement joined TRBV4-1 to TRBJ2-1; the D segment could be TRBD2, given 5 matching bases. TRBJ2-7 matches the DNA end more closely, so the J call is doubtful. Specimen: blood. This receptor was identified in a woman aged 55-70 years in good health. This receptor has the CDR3 CASSQDESGTYNEQYF. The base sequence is TGCGCCAGCAGCCAAGATGAGAGCGGAACCTACAATGAGCAGTACTTC.